The T cell receptor (beta chain) described here comes from a study of cytomegalovirus exposure and HLA in healthy donors. Study-wide findings and caveats: Usually a TCR sequence was rare, but some public TCRs were found in many donors.

Per the germline V gene, CDR1 is KGHSH and CDR2 is LQKENI. This CDR3 comprises 14 residues. Trimming shortened V by 3 bases and J by 9 bases, and 15 bases separated the two germline ends. PCR involved 60 Vbeta and 13 Jbeta primers. Assay used: immunoSEQ multiplex PCR; TCRdb lists only in-frame clones, some missing. The sample holds under 110,000 clones, roughly two thirds seen once. A remark on this clone: What it binds is unknown.

Specimen: PBMCs. This receptor was obtained from a female donor in good health and CMV-seronegative. The chain carries TRBV18 and TRBJ2-1; maybe TRBD1 (6 bases). The CDR3 coding sequence is TGTGCCAGCTCACCCTCTATGGGGGCGGGTGAGCAGTTCTTC. This codes for CASSPSMGAGEQFF.